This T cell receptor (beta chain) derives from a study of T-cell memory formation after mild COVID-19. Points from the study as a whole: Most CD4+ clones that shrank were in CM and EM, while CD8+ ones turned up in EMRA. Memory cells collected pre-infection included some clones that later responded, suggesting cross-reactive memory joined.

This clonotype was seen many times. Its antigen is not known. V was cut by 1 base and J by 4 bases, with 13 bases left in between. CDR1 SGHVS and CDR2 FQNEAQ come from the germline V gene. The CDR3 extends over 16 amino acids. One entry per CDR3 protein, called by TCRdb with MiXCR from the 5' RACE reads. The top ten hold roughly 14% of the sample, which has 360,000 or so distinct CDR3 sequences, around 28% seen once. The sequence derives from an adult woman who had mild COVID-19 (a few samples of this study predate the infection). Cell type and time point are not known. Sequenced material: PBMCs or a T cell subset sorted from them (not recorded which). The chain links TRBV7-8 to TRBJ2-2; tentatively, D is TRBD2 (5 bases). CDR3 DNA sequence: TGTGCCAGCAGCTTAGATGCCGGACTGTTCACCGGGGAGCTGTTTTTT. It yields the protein CASSLDAGLFTGELFF.